The 9 T cell receptor beta chains presented below share a single source sample, sequenced in a study of blood T cell repertoires in COVID-19. TCRdb's copy holds only in-frame clones and misses some; the assay was immunoSEQ multiplex PCR. The repertoire has fewer than 55,000 clones, around four fifths of them found once; the top ten carry roughly 7.1%. The sample comprised peripheral blood. The source is a man aged 65 to 79 with active COVID-19.

For the CDR3, the DNA is TGCGCCAGCAGCCAAGAGCAGGGTGAAGCTTTCTTT. Encoded protein: CASSQEQGEAFF. V and J are TRBV4-3 and TRBJ1-1, with a tentative D call TRBD1 (5 bases). The CDR3 is 12 residues long. CDR1 is LGHNA, CDR2 YSLEER, per germline. The V end lost 0 bases, the J end lost 7 bases, and 6 bases lay between the germline ends.

The gene calls are TRBV5-4 and TRBJ2-7, with TRBD1 matching 9 bases. The CDR3 runs to 14 residues. The V segment lost 2 bases and the J segment 5 bases; nucleotides outside the gene matches: 5. Germline CDR1 SGHNT, CDR2 YYREEE (reference sequence). CDR3 protein: CASSFPGQGHEQYF. Written as DNA, the CDR3 is TGTGCCAGCAGCTTCCCGGGACAGGGCCACGAGCAGTACTTC.

The chain has TRBV7-9 and TRBJ2-7; tentatively, D is TRBD1 (7 bases). There are 14 residues in the CDR3. Germline assignment: CDR1 SEHNR and CDR2 FQNEAQ (reference sequence). The germline V and J ends were trimmed by 1 base and 5 bases, with 12 bases remaining between them. The CDR3 loop is CASSLDRGGDEQYF. The DNA for the CDR3 is TGTGCCAGCAGCTTAGACAGGGGAGGCGACGAGCAGTACTTC.

The gene calls are TRBV7-8 and TRBJ1-1; D gene unclear. V gave up 3 bases and J gave up 0 bases, with 11 bases separating them. The CDR3 has 15 residues. CDR1 SGHVS and CDR2 FQNEAQ come from the germline V gene. The CDR3 DNA follows: TGTGCCAGCAGCTTGATCCTTACGGTGAACACTGAAGCTTTCTTT. Translated, it gives CASSLILTVNTEAFF.

V and J are TRBV19 and TRBJ1-2; 8 positions agree with TRBD1. Germline-derived CDR1 and CDR2 are LNHDA and SQIVND (reference sequence). The length of the CDR3 is 13 residues. Losses at the gene ends were 5 bases for V and 7 bases for J; bases not matched to a gene: 6. CDR3 residues: CASSVTGTGGYTF. CDR3 coding DNA: TGTGCCAGTAGTGTTACCGGGACAGGTGGCTACACCTTC.

This clone has only a few counts. The chain combines TRBV19 with TRBJ1-1, with 7 nucleotides matching TRBD1. Germline-derived CDR1 and CDR2 are LNHDA and SQIVND (reference sequence). The J segment lost 5 bases and the V segment lost 2 bases, leaving 5 bases of the junction unmatched. The CDR3 totals 14 residues. CDR3 nucleotides: TGTGCCAGTAGTATAAAAGTCAGGGGGACTGAAGCTTTCTTT. It encodes CASSIKVRGTEAFF. The full variable domain, completed using reference TRBV19 and TRBJ1-1, is DGGITQSPKYLFRKEGQNVTLSCEQNLNHDAMYWYRQDPGQGLRLIYYSQIVNDFQKGDIAEGYSVSREKKESFPLTVTSAQKNPTAFYLCASSIKVRGTEAFFGQGTRLTVV.

The V and J genes are TRBV27 and TRBJ2-5; tentative D call: TRBD1 (5 bases). Trimming pared 6 bases from V and 4 bases from J, leaving 21 bases between. The CDR3 has 16 amino acids. The germline CDR1 and CDR2 sequences are MNHEY and SMNVEV (reference sequence). The CDR3 loop reads CASSLPPGREGETQYF. The CDR3 DNA follows: TGTGCCAGCAGCCTACCCCCGGGCAGGGAAGGAGAGACCCAGTACTTC.

This clone occurred a few times. A junction boundary mismatches the germline segment, possibly from a read error. This chain links TRBV7-7 with TRBJ2-2, with TRBD2 matching over 13 bases. This CDR3 spans 18 amino acids. CDR1 is SSHAT and CDR2 is FNYEAQ in the germline V gene (reference sequence). The CDR3 coding sequence is TGTGCTAGCAGCCCCCAACTAGCGGGGGGGCTGGAGACCGGGGAGCTGTTTTTT. It specifies CASSPQLAGGLETGELFF.

This rearrangement joins TRBV18 to TRBJ2-3, with D possibly matching TRBD2 (5 bases). V was shortened by 0 bases and J by 2 bases, with 9 bases between the two germline ends. Germline CDR1 is KGHSH and CDR2 is LQKENI. This CDR3 comprises 15 residues. The CDR3, as DNA: TGTGCCAGCTCACCACCTAGCGACTCCACAGATACGCAGTATTTT. This translates into CASSPPSDSTDTQYF.